This is a list of T cell receptor beta chains from one sample in a study of patients and donors after allogeneic stem cell transplantation. A single record per CDR3 protein comes from TCRdb applying MiXCR to the RT-PCR reads. The sample holds about a million distinct CDR3 sequences, over 15% seen once. The sequencing input was blood, either unsorted or a sorted T cell fraction (not recorded which). The receptors here all came from a human donor who was either an allogeneic HSCT recipient or a stem cell or donor lymphocyte infusion donor (not recorded which). It is not recorded whose cells these are; they may come from a transplant donor. Both conserved end residues are trimmed from each CDR3.

v_gene,CDR3aa
TRBV4-3,ASSQDSGGAFGKTQY
TRBV10-3,AISELGQDSSYEQY
TRBV5-1,ASSHGGGQAF
TRBV5-1,ASSLGATTNEKLF
TRBV6-1,ASRKGLAPDTQY
TRBV5-6,ASSFKRTASTEQF
TRBV7-9,ASSGDRGLYYGYT
TRBV12-3/TRBV12-4,ARMDRDNYGYT
TRBV12-3/TRBV12-4,ASSSWVLNTGELF
TRBV29-1,SVLTGTDYEQY
TRBV18,ASSPVPKESTDTQY
TRBV30,AWSTGTAGYT
TRBV12-3/TRBV12-4,ASSFSVAGGDPNEQF
TRBV20-1,STPAGGKNTGELF
TRBV7-9,ASSAQGIGNTIY
TRBV7-2,ASSSHRGQNQPQD
TRBV3-1,ASSTPGLYGYT
TRBV6-1,ASMRGPPRGFNTEAF
TRBV15,ATSRVAGGYNEQF
TRBV4-1,ASSQAQVDTEAF
TRBV20-1,SGSRGTGELF
TRBV11-1,ASSDSQGGLAGASSYNEQF